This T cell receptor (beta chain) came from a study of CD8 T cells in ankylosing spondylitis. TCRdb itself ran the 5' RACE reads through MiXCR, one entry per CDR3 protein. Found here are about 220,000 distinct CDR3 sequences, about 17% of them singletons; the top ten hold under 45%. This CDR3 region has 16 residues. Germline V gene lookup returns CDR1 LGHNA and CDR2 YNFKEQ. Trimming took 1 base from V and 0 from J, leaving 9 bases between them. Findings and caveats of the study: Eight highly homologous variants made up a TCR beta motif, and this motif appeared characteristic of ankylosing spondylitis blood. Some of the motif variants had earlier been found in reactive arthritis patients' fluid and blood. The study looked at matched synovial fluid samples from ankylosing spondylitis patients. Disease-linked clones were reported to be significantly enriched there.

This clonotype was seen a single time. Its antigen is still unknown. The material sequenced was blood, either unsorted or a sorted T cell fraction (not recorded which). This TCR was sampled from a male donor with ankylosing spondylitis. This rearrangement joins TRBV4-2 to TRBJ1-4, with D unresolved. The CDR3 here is CASSQVLGTTNEKLFF. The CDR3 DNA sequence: TGTGCCAGCAGCCAAGTTTTGGGGACAACTAATGAAAAACTGTTTTTT.